Below, 23 T cell receptor beta chains from the same sample are listed, as sequenced in a study of T cell responses to AZD1222 COVID-19 vaccine. Sequenced by immunoSEQ multiplex PCR; TCRdb stores in-frame clones only, minus some. The table lists about 100,000 clones, approximately 92% of them singletons, with approximately 9.3% in the top ten. Sample: peripheral blood, taken 28 days after the second AZD1222 dose. These receptors originate from an adult who received the AZD1222 COVID-19 vaccine.

CDR3 sequence reads: CASSRQGTRNYGYTF. The CDR3 DNA sequence: TGTGCCAGCAGCCGACAGGGGACACGGAACTATGGCTACACCTTC. V gene TRBV3-1 (or the pseudogene TRBV3-2) combines with J gene TRBJ1-2, with 8 bases that match TRBD1. The CDR3 runs 15 residues. Germline V CDR1 and CDR2: LGHDT, YNNKEL (reference sequence). With 4 bases clipped from V and 2 bases from J, the junction kept 6 bases outside the gene matches.

The genes are TRBV14 and TRBJ2-3; TRBD1 agrees at 8 bases. This CDR3 is built from 15 residues. Trimming took 3 bases from V and 4 from J; bases not matched to a gene: 6. CDR1 is SGHDN, CDR2 FVKESK, per germline. The CDR3 DNA follows: TGTGCCAGCAGCCAGCGGACAGGGTACGCAGATACGCAGTATTTT. Its protein product is CASSQRTGYADTQYF.

This chain joins TRBV3-1 (or the pseudogene TRBV3-2) and TRBJ1-5, with 8 bases fitting TRBD1. Per germline, CDR1 LGHDT and CDR2 YNNKEL (reference sequence). Trimming at V came to 3 bases and at J to 4 bases, leaving 5 bases not matched to a gene. The CDR3 totals 15 residues. The CDR3 DNA is TGTGCCAGCAGCCACGGACAGGGTGGAAATCAGCCCCAGCATTTT. Its translation: CASSHGQGGNQPQHF.

A single count supports this clone. The chain has TRBV9 and TRBJ2-1; 9 bases fit TRBD2. Germline loops: CDR1 SGDLS, CDR2 YYNGEE. The CDR3 consists of 16 residues. The J segment lost 7 bases and the V segment lost 6 bases, leaving 14 bases of the junction unmatched. CDR3 DNA: TGTGCCAGCACGAGTAGTGCGGGAGGGCCGACTAATGAGCAGTTCTTC. Its protein is CASTSSAGGPTNEQFF. The full variable domain, its missing parts supplied by reference TRBV9 and TRBJ2-1, is DSGVTQTPKHLITATGQRVTLRCSPRSGDLSVYWYQQSLDQGLQFLIQYYNGEERAKGNILERFSAQQFPDLHSELNLSSLELGDSALYFCASTSSAGGPTNEQFFGPGTRLTVL.

The V gene is TRBV19, the J gene TRBJ2-2, with unresolved D. V lost 7 bases and J 3 bases, leaving 12 bases between the germline ends. Germline CDR1 is LNHDA and CDR2 is SQIVND (reference sequence). This CDR3 is 14 amino acids long. This CDR3 reads CASKNPGDTGELFF. As DNA, the CDR3 is TGTGCCAGTAAAAACCCTGGAGACACCGGGGAGCTGTTTTTT.

In DNA form, the CDR3 reads TGCAGTGCTAGTAACAGCCACCTAAGCACAGATACGCAGTATTTT. This gives the protein CSASNSHLSTDTQYF. The V gene is TRBV20-1, the J gene TRBJ2-3; D remains unclear. The CDR3 sequence is 15 residues long. Germline CDR1 is DFQATT and CDR2 is SNEGSKA (reference sequence). Between the trimmed V and J ends, which lost 3 bases and 0 bases, there was a span of 13 bases.

V is TRBV4-3 and J is TRBJ1-2, with a tentative D call TRBD1 (5 bases). This CDR3 is 14 amino acids long. The V end was cut by 2 bases, the J end by 5 bases, with 12 bases between. CDR1 LGHNA and CDR2 YSLEER come from the germline V gene. The CDR3 coding sequence is TGCGCCAGCAGCCAACGCAATCAGGGTTATGGCTACACCTTC. Translating gives CASSQRNQGYGYTF.

This sequence joins TRBV19 and TRBJ2-7; 11 nucleotides line up with TRBD1. J gave up 5 bases and V 9 bases, and 12 bases lay outside the gene matches. This CDR3 comprises 15 residues. CDR1 and CDR2 (germline): LNHDA, SQIVND (reference sequence). The CDR3 region has the DNA TGTGCCAGCCAAAACGCCGGGACAGGGGGAAACGAGCAGTACTTC. Amino acid sequence: CASQNAGTGGNEQYF.

V is TRBV27 and J is TRBJ2-5; D is ambiguous. V was pared by 6 bases and J by 0 bases, with 17 bases between. The CDR3 runs 16 residues. Germline V gene lookup returns CDR1 MNHEY and CDR2 SMNVEV (reference sequence). CDR3 protein: CASSNVPHGYQETQYF. As DNA, the CDR3 is TGTGCCAGCAGCAACGTTCCTCACGGGTACCAAGAGACCCAGTACTTC.

The chain has TRBV6-5 and TRBJ1-1; D ambiguous. The CDR3 contains 13 residues. Germline lookup yields CDR1 MNHEY and CDR2 SVGAGI. V lost 7 bases to trimming and J lost 1 base, with 10 bases between them. CDR3: CASKKQTNTEAFF. In DNA form, the CDR3 reads TGTGCCAGCAAAAAGCAAACGAACACTGAAGCTTTCTTT.

This clone has a single count. This rearrangement joins TRBV18 to TRBJ1-5; perhaps TRBD1 as D (6 bases). Germline CDR1 KGHSH, CDR2 LQKENI. The germline V and J ends were trimmed by 2 bases and 8 bases, with 19 bases remaining between them. This CDR3 is 16 amino acids long. CDR3 DNA sequence: TGTGCCAGCTCACCAGAGGTAGCACAGGGTGGGAAGCCCCAGCATTTT. It is translated as CASSPEVAQGGKPQHF.

The chain employs TRBV15 and TRBJ1-2; the match to TRBD1 covers 7 bases. CDR3 length: 15 amino acids. The germline V gene has CDR1 LNHNV and CDR2 YYDKDF (reference sequence). Unmatched junction bases numbered 11, after V lost 0 bases and J lost 10 bases. CDR3 loop: CATSRDRKGGSDYTF. The CDR3 bases are TGTGCCACCAGCAGAGATCGGAAAGGGGGCTCTGACTACACCTTC.

This chain links TRBV9 with TRBJ2-2; the D call may be TRBD1 or TRBD2 (5 bases each). This CDR3 has 19 amino acids. CDR1 and CDR2 (germline): SGDLS, YYNGEE. Trimming took off 2 bases at V and 4 bases at J, with 24 bases between the two ends. Here the CDR3 DNA reads TGTGCCAGCAGCGTTAGGCCTTGGGGGAGCGCATGGGGCACCGGGGAGCTGTTTTTT. This gives the protein CASSVRPWGSAWGTGELFF.

The rearrangement joins TRBV4-1 to TRBJ1-6; TRBD1 aligns across 8 bases. The J segment lost 9 bases and the V segment lost 2 bases, leaving 9 bases of the junction unmatched. The CDR3 consists of 16 residues. Per germline, CDR1 MGHRA and CDR2 YSYEKL. The CDR3 spells CASSQTSTGEISPLHF. The DNA for the CDR3 is TGCGCCAGCAGCCAAACCTCGACAGGGGAGATTTCACCCCTCCACTTT.

This chain connects TRBV5-1 to TRBJ1-5; 10 nucleotides match TRBD1. After removal of 4 bases from V and 5 bases from J, the junction contained 9 bases not matched to a gene. Germline CDR1 SGHRS, CDR2 YFSETQ. The CDR3 has 16 residues. This CDR3 reads CASSLAPGTGDQPQHF. The CDR3 DNA follows: TGCGCCAGCAGCCTGGCCCCCGGGACAGGGGATCAGCCCCAGCATTTT.

The gene calls are TRBV2 and TRBJ1-3, with TRBD1 as a possible D gene (5 bases). V was pared by 7 bases and J by 4 bases, with 17 bases between. The CDR3 totals 15 residues. Looked up from germline, CDR1 is SNHLY and CDR2 is FYNNEI. This chain's CDR3 is CASTFIQGSGNTIYF. The CDR3, as DNA: TGTGCCAGCACCTTTATCCAGGGATCGGGAAACACCATATATTTT.

This chain connects TRBV7-8 to TRBJ2-1; 9 positions match TRBD2. The CDR3 covers 17 residues. The germline CDR1 and CDR2 sequences are SGHVS and FQNEAQ. Trimming cost V 5 bases and J 5 bases; bases outside gene matches: 13. The CDR3 DNA sequence: TGTGCCAGCAGCCCCCCAAAAGCGGGGGGAGGAAACAATGAGCAGTTCTTC. Its translation is CASSPPKAGGGNNEQFF.

The chain recombines TRBV25-1 with TRBJ2-2; 10 bases line up with TRBD2. Losses at the gene ends were 3 bases for V and 3 bases for J; bases not matched to a gene: 7. This CDR3 spans 17 amino acids. The germline CDR1 and CDR2 sequences are MGHDK and SYGVNS. The CDR3, as DNA: TGTGCCAGCAGTGACGGGACTAGCGTTCAGGACACCGGGGAGCTGTTTTTT. Its protein is CASSDGTSVQDTGELFF. The variable domain in full, with the rest retrieved from reference TRBV25-1 and TRBJ2-2, is EADIYQTPRYLVIGTGKKITLECSQTMGHDKMYWYQQDPGMELHLIHYSYGVNSTEKGDLSSESTVSRIRTEHFPLTLESARPSHTSQYLCASSDGTSVQDTGELFFGEGSRLTVL.

The chain has TRBV11-1 and TRBJ2-1, with 8 bases matching TRBD1. CDR1 is SGHAT, CDR2 FQDESV, per germline (reference sequence). CDR3 size: 15 residues. The ends lost 4 bases at V and 3 bases at J; junction bases unmatched: 5. The CDR3 DNA reads TGTGCCAGCAGCTACCGGACAGGGTTCTACAATGAGCAGTTCTTC. It yields the protein CASSYRTGFYNEQFF. The whole variable domain, remainder taken from reference TRBV11-1 and TRBJ2-1, is EAEVAQSPRYKITEKSQAVAFWCDPISGHATLYWYRQILGQGPELLVQFQDESVVDDSQLPKDRFSAERLKGVDSTLKIQPAELGDSAMYLCASSYRTGFYNEQFFGPGTRLTVL.

The chain employs TRBV19 and TRBJ1-6; TRBD1 is a possible D gene (5 bases). The CDR3 length is 16 residues. The V gene's germline CDR1 is LNHDA and CDR2 SQIVND (reference sequence). V was cut by 1 base and J by 8 bases, with 15 bases left in between. The CDR3 region has the DNA TGTGCCAGTAGTATAGTGGGGGGGACCGGGGATTCACCCCTCCACTTT. Protein product: CASSIVGGTGDSPLHF.

This clone was observed many times. The CDR3 nucleotides are TGCGCCAGCAGTCAGCCAGCGAACACTGAAGCTTTCTTT. It specifies CASSQPANTEAFF. J is TRBJ1-1 and V is TRBV4-1; D is undetermined. CDR1 and CDR2 (germline): MGHRA, YSYEKL. CDR3 length equals 13 residues. Trimming stripped 6 bases from V and 1 base from J, with 9 bases between.

The chain recombines TRBV18 with TRBJ2-7, with 8 bases fitting TRBD1. CDR1 is KGHSH and CDR2 is LQKENI in the germline V gene. CDR3 length equals 17 residues. J lost 5 bases, V lost 4 bases, and 16 bases had no gene match. As DNA, the CDR3 is TGTGCCAGCTCACTGCTCCTTGGACAGGGAAGAATTCACGAGCAGTACTTC. Translation: CASSLLLGQGRIHEQYF.

This clone appeared once. V is TRBV5-1 and J is TRBJ1-5; D is possibly TRBD1 (5 bases). The CDR3 is made up of 14 amino acids. Germline CDR1 SGHRS, CDR2 YFSETQ. Trimming stripped 4 bases from V and 1 base from J, with 9 bases between. CDR3 sequence: CASSPGPSNQPQHF. The CDR3 DNA follows: TGCGCCAGCAGCCCGGGGCCCAGCAATCAGCCCCAGCATTTT.